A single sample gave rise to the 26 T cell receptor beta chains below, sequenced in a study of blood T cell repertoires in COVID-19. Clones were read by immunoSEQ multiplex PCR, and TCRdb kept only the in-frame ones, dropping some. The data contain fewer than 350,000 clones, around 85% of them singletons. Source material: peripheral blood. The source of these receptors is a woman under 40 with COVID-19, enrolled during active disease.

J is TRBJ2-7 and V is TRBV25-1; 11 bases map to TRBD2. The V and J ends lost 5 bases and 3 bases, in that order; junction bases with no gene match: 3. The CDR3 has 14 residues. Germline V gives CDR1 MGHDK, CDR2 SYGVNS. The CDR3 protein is CASSIAGGLYEQYF. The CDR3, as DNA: TGTGCCAGCAGTATAGCGGGGGGGCTCTACGAGCAGTACTTC.

The DNA of the CDR3 is TGTGCCAGTAGTAACGCTCCCGGGGGCACAGATACGCAGTATTTT. It specifies CASSNAPGGTDTQYF. This chain connects TRBV19 to TRBJ2-3; a possible D gene is TRBD2 (5 bases). CDR3 size: 15 residues. V lost 4 bases to trimming and J lost 1 base, with 12 bases between them. Germline V gene data show CDR1 as LNHDA and CDR2 as SQIVND (reference sequence).

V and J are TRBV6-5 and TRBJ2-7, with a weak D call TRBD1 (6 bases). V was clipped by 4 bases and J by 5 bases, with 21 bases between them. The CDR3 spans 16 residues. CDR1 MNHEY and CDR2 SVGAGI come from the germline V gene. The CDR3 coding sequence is TGTGCCAGCAGTTCCCCACGGCGGACAGTCGGGAACGAGCAGTACTTC. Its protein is CASSSPRRTVGNEQYF.

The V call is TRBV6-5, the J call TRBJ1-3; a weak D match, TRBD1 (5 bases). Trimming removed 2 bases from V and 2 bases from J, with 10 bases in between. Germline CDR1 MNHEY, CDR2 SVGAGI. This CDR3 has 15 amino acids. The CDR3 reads CASSYDSGTGNTIYF. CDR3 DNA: TGTGCCAGCAGTTACGACTCAGGGACTGGAAACACCATATATTTT.

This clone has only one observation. The CDR3 region has the DNA TGTGCCAGCACGGGGGGAGGCTCCAATGAAAAACTGTTTTTT. It yields the protein CASTGGGSNEKLFF. The chain combines TRBV6-5 with TRBJ1-4; a weak D match, TRBD1 (5 bases). CDR3 size: 14 residues. The germline CDR1 and CDR2 sequences are MNHEY and SVGAGI. V lost 7 bases, J lost 5 bases, and 14 bases lay in between.

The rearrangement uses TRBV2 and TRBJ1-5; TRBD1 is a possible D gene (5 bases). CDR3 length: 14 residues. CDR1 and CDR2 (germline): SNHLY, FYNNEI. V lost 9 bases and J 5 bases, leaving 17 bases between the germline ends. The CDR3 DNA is TGTGCCAGGCGGGACCGCTTGAGATATCAGCCCCAGCATTTT. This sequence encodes CARRDRLRYQPQHF.

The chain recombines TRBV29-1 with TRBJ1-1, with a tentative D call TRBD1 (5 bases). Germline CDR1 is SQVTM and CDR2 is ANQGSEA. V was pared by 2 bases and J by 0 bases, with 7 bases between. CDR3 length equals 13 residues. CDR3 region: CSVERGMNTEAFF. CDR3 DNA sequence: TGCAGCGTTGAAAGGGGAATGAACACTGAAGCTTTCTTT.

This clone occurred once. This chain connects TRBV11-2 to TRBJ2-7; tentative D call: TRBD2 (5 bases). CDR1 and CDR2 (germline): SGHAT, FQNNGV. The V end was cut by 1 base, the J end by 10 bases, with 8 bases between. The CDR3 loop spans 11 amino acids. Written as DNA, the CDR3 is TGTGCCAGCAGCTTAGTGGCTAGCCAGTACTTC. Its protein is CASSLVASQYF.

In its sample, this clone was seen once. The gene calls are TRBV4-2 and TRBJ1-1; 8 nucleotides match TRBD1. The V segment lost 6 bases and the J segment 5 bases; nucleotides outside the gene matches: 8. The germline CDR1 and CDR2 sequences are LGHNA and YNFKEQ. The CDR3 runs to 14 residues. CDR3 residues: CASSLRGLWTEAFF. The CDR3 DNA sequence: TGTGCCAGCAGTCTCAGGGGGCTATGGACTGAAGCTTTCTTT.

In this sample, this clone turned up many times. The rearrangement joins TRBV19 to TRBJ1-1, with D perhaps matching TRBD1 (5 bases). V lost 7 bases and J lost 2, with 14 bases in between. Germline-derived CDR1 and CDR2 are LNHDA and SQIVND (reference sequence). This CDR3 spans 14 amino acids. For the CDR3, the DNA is TGTGCCAGTATAGAGTATTGGGGCAACACTGAAGCTTTCTTT. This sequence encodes CASIEYWGNTEAFF. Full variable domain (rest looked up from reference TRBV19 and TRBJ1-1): DGGITQSPKYLFRKEGQNVTLSCEQNLNHDAMYWYRQDPGQGLRLIYYSQIVNDFQKGDIAEGYSVSREKKESFPLTVTSAQKNPTAFYLCASIEYWGNTEAFFGQGTRLTVV.

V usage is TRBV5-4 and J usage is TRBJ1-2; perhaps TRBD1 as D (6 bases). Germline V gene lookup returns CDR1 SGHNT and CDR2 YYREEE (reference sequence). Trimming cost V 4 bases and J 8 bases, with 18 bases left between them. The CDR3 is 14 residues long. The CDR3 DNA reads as TGTGCCAGCAGCCGGGACAATACAGGGAAGGGCTACACCTTC. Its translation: CASSRDNTGKGYTF. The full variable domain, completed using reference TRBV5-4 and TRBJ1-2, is ETGVTQSPTHLIKTRGQQVTLRCSSQSGHNTVSWYQQALGQGPQFIFQYYREEENGRGNFPPRFSGLQFPNYSSELNVNALELDDSALYLCASSRDNTGKGYTFGSGTRLTVV.

Written as DNA, the CDR3 is TGTGCCAGTAGTCTAAGGGGAAACATTCAGTACTTC. It codes for CASSLRGNIQYF. V gene TRBV19 combines with J gene TRBJ2-4; D possibly corresponds to TRBD1 (5 bases). Germline V gene lookup returns CDR1 LNHDA and CDR2 SQIVND (reference sequence). The ends were cut back, 5 bases at V and 6 bases at J, with 8 bases in the middle. The CDR3 runs 12 residues.

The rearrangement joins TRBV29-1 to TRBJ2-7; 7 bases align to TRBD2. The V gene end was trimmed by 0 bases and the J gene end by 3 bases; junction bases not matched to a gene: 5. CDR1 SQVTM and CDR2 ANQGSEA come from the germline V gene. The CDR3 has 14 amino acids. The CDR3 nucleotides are TGCAGCGTTGAAGATGGACGGGGGGTCTACGAGCAGTACTTC. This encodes CSVEDGRGVYEQYF.

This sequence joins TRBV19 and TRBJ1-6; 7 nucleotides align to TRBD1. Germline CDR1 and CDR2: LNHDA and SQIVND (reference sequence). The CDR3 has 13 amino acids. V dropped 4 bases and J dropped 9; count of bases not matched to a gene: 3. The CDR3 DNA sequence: TGTGCCAGTAGTAATGACAGGGTTTCACCCCTCCACTTT. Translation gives CASSNDRVSPLHF.

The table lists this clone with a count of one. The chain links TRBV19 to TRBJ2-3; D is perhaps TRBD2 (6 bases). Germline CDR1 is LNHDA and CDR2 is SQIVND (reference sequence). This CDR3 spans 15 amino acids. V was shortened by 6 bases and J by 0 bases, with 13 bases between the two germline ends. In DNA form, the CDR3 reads TGTGCCAGTAGAGACTTGGGACTTAGCACAGATACGCAGTATTTT. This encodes CASRDLGLSTDTQYF.

CDR3 DNA sequence: TGCGCCAGCAGCCTCCCGACTAGCGCCTCGGAGACCCAGTACTTC. Amino acids: CASSLPTSASETQYF. This chain connects TRBV4-1 to TRBJ2-5, with 8 bases lining up with TRBD2. In germline, CDR1 is MGHRA, CDR2 YSYEKL. The trim removed 4 bases at V and 5 bases at J, leaving 9 bases unmatched. The CDR3 extends over 15 amino acids.

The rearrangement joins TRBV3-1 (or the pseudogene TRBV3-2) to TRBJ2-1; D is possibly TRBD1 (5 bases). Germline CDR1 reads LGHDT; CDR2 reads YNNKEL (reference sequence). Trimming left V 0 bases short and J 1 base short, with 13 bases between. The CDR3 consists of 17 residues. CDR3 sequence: CASSQDLWGESYNEQFF. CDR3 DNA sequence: TGTGCCAGCAGCCAAGATCTTTGGGGCGAATCCTACAATGAGCAGTTCTTC.

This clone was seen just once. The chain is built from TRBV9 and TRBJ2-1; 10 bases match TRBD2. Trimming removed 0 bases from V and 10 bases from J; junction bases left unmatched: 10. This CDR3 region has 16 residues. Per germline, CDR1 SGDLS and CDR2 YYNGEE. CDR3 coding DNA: TGTGCCAGCAGCGTAGTATACAGCGGGGGGGCTGGGGAGCAGTTCTTC. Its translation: CASSVVYSGGAGEQFF.

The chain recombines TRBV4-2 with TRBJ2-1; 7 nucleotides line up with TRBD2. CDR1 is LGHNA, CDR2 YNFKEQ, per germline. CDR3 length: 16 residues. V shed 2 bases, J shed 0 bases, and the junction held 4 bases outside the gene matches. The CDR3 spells CASSQRTRGSYNEQFF. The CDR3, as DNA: TGTGCCAGCAGCCAACGGACTAGAGGCTCCTACAATGAGCAGTTCTTC.

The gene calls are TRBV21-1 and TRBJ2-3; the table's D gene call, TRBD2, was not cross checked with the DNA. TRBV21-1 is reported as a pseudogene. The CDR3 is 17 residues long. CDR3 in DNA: TGTGCCAGCAGCAAAGGGGGGGGGACCTGGGACGCAGATACGCAGTATTTT. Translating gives CASSKGGGTWDADTQYF.

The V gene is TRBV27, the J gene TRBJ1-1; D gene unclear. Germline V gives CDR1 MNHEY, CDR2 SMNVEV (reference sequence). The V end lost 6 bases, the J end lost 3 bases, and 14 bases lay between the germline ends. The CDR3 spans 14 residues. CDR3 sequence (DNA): TGTGCCAGCAGGTTGACGGGAAGGGACACTGAAGCTTTCTTT. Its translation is CASRLTGRDTEAFF.

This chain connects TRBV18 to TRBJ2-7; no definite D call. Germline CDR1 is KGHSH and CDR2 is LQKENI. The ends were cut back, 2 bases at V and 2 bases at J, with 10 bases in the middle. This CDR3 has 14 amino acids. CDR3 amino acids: CASSPSGSAYEQYF. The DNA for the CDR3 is TGTGCCAGCTCACCATCCGGGTCTGCCTACGAGCAGTACTTC.

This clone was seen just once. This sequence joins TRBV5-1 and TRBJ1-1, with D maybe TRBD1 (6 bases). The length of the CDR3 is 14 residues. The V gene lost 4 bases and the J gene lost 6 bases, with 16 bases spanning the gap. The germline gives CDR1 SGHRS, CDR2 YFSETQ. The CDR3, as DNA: TGCGCCAGCAGCGTACTACAGGGCCCATCTGAAGCTTTCTTT. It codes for CASSVLQGPSEAFF.

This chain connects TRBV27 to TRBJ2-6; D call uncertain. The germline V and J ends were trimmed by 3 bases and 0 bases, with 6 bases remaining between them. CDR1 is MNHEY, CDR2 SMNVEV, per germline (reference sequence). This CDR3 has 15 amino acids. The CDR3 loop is CASSFFISGANVLTF. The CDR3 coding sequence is TGTGCCAGCAGTTTTTTCATCTCTGGGGCCAACGTCCTGACTTTC.

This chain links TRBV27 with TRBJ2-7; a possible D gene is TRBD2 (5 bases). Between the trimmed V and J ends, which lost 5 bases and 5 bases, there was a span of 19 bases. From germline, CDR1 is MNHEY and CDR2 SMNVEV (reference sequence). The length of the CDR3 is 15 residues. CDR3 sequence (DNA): TGTGCCAGCAGTATCGCGGGCAGCCTCTACGACGAGCAGTACTTC. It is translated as CASSIAGSLYDEQYF.

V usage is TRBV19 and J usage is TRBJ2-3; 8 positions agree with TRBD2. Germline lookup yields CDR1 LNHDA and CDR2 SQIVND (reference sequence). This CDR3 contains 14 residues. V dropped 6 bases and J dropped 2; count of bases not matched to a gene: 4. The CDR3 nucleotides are TGTGCCAGTAGGGGAGCGGGGGACACAGATACGCAGTATTTT. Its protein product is CASRGAGDTDTQYF.